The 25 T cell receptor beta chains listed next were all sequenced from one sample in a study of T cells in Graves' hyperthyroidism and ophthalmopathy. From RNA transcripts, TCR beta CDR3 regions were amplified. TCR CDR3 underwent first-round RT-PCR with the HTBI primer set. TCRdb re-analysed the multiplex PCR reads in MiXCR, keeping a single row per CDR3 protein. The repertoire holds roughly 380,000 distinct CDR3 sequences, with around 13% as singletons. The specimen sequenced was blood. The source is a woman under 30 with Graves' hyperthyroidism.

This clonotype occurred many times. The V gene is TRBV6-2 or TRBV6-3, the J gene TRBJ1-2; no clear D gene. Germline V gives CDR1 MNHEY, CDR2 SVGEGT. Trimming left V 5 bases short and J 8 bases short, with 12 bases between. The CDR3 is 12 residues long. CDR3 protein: CASSPLMGGYTF. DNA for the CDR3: TGTGCCAGCAGTCCCCTTATGGGGGGCTACACCTTC.

Here the CDR3 reads CAIRQGMDTQYF. Written as DNA, the CDR3 is TGTGCCATCAGACAGGGTATGGATACGCAGTATTTT. The V gene is TRBV10-3, the J gene TRBJ2-3, with D perhaps matching TRBD1 (6 bases). The germline V and J ends were trimmed by 6 bases and 6 bases, with 10 bases remaining between them. Germline loops: CDR1 ENHRY, CDR2 SYGVKD. The CDR3 runs 12 residues.

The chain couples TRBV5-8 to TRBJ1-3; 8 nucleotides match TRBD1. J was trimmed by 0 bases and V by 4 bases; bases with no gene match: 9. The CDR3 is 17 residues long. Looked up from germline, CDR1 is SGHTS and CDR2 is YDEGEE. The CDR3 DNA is TGTGCCAGCAGCCGATGGGACAGGAGTGTCTCTGGAAACACCATATATTTT. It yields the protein CASSRWDRSVSGNTIYF.

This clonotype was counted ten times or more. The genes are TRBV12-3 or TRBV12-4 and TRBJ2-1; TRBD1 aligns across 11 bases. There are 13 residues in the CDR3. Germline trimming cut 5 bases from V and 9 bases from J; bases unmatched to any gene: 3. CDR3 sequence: CASSVGQGGEQFF. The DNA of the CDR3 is TGTGCCAGCAGTGTGGGACAGGGGGGTGAGCAGTTCTTC.

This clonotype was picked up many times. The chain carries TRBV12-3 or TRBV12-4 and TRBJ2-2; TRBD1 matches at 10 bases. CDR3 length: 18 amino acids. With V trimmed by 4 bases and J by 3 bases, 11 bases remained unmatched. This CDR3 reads CASSSKSGQGVDTGELFF. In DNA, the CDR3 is TGTGCCAGCAGTTCAAAGTCAGGACAGGGGGTAGACACCGGGGAGCTGTTTTTT.

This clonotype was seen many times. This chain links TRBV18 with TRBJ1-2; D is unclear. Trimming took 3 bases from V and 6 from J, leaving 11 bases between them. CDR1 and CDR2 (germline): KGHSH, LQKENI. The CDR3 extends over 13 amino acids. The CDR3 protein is CASSPTEGHGYTF. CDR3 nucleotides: TGTGCCAGCTCACCCACCGAGGGCCATGGCTACACCTTC. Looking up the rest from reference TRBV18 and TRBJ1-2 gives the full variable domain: NAGVMQNPRHLVRRRGQEARLRCSPMKGHSHVYWYRQLPEEGLKFMVYLQKENIIDESGMPKERFSAEFPKEGPSILRIQQVVRGDSAAYFCASSPTEGHGYTFGSGTRLTVV.

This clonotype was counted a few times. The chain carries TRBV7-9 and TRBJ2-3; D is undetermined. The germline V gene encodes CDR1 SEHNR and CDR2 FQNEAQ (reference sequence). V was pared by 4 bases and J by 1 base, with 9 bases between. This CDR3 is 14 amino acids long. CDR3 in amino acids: CASSWMTGTDTQYF. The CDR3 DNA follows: TGTGCCAGCAGCTGGATGACGGGCACAGATACGCAGTATTTT.

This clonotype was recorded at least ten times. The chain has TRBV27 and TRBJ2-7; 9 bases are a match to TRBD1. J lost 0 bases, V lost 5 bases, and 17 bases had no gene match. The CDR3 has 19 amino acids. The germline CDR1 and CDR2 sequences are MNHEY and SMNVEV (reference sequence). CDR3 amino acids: CASSAGQGRPQSLSYEQYF. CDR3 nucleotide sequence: TGTGCCAGCAGTGCGGGACAGGGACGACCACAGTCGCTCTCCTACGAGCAGTACTTC.

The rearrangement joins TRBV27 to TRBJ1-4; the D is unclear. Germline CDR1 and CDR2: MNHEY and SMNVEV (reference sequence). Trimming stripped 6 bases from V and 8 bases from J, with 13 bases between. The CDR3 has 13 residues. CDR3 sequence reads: CASRDPGREKLFF. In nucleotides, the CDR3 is TGTGCCAGCAGGGACCCCGGGAGGGAAAAACTGTTTTTT.

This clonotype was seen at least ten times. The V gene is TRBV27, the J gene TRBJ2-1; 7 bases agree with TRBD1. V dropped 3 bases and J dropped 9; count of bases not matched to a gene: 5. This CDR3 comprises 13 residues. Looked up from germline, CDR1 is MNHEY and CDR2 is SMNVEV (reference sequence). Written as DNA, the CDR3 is TGTGCCAGCAGTTTCGCAGGGGGTATTGAGCAGTTCTTC. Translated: CASSFAGGIEQFF.

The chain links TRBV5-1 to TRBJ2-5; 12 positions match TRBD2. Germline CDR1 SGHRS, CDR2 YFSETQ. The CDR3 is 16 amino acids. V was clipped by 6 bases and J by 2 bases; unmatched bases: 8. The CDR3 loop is CASTPGLAGTQETQYF. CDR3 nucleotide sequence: TGCGCCAGCACACCCGGACTAGCGGGGACGCAAGAGACCCAGTACTTC.

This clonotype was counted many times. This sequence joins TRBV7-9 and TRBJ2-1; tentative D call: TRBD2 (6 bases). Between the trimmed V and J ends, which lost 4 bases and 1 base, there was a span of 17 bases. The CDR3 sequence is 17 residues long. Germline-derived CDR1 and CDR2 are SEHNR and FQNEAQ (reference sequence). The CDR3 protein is CASSYLGGRISYNEQFF. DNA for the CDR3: TGTGCCAGCAGCTACCTAGGTGGGAGGATTTCCTACAATGAGCAGTTCTTC. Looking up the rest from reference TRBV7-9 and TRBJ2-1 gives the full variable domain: DTGVSQNPRHKITKRGQNVTFRCDPISEHNRLYWYRQTLGQGPEFLTYFQNEAQLEKSRLLSDRFSAERPKGSFSTLEIQRTEQGDSAMYLCASSYLGGRISYNEQFFGPGTRLTVL.

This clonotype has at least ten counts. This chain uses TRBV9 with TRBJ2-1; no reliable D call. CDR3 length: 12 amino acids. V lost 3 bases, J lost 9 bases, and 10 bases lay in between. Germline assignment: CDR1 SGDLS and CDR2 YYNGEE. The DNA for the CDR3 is TGTGCCAGCAGCGCAAAGACGTCTGAGCAGTTCTTC. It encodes CASSAKTSEQFF.

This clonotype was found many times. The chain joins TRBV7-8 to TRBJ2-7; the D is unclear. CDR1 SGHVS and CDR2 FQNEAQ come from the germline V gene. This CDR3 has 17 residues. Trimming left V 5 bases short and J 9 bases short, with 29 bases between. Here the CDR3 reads CASSRPQGILAVDGQYF. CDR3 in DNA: TGTGCCAGCAGCCGACCACAAGGGATTTTGGCCGTTGACGGGCAGTACTTC. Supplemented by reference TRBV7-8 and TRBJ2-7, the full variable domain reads GAGVSQSPRYKVAKRGQDVALRCDPISGHVSLFWYQQALGQGPEFLTYFQNEAQLDKSGLPSDRFFAERPEGSVSTLKIQRTQQEDSAVYLCASSRPQGILAVDGQYFGPGTRLTVT.

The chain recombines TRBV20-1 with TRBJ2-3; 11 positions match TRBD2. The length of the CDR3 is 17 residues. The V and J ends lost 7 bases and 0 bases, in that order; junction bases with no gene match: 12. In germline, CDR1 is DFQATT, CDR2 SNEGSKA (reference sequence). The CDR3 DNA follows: TGCAGTGTCATACCGGGACTAGCGGCCGCTAGCACAGATACGCAGTATTTT. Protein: CSVIPGLAAASTDTQYF.

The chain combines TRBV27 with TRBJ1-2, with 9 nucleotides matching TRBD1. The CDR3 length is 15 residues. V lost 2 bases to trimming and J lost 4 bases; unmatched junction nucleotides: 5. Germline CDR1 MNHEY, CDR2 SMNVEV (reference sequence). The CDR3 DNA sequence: TGTGCCAGCAGTTTAGAAGGGACAGGGCTCTATGGCTACACCTTC. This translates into CASSLEGTGLYGYTF.

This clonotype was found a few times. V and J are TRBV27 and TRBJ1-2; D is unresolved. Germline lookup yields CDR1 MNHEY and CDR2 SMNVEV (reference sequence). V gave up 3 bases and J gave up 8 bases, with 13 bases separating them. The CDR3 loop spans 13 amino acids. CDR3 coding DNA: TGTGCCAGCAGTTTTCGCGGTGTAAGCGGCTACACCTTC. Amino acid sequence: CASSFRGVSGYTF.

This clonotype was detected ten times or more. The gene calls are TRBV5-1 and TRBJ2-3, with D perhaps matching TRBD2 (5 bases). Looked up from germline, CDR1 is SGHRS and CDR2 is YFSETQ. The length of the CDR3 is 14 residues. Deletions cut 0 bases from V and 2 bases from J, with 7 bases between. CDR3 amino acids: CASSLAEVTDTQYF. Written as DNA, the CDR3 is TGCGCCAGCAGCTTGGCGGAGGTCACAGATACGCAGTATTTT. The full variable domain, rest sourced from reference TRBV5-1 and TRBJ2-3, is KAGVTQTPRYLIKTRGQQVTLSCSPISGHRSVSWYQQTPGQGLQFLFEYFSETQRNKGNFPGRFSGRQFSNSRSEMNVSTLELGDSALYLCASSLAEVTDTQYFGPGTRLTVL.

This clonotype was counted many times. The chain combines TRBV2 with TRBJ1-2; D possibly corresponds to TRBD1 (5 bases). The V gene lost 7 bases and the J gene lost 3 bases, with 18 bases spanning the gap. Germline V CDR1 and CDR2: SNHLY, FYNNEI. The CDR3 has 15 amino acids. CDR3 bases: TGTGCCAGCACCCGAAGACCCTTGGGGGACTATGGCTACACCTTC. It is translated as CASTRRPLGDYGYTF.

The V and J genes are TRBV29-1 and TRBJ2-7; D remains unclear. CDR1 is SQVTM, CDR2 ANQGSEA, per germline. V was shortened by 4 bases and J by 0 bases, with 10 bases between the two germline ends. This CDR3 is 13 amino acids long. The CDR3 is CSVGAANSYEQYF. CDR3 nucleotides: TGCAGCGTTGGTGCAGCAAACTCCTACGAGCAGTACTTC.

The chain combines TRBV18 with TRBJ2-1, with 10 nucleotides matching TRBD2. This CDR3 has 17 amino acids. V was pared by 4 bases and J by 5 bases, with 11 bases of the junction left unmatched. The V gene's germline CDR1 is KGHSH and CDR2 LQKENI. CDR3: CASSHYGGTSVNNEQFF. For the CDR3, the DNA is TGTGCCAGCTCACACTATGGCGGGACTAGCGTGAACAATGAGCAGTTCTTC.

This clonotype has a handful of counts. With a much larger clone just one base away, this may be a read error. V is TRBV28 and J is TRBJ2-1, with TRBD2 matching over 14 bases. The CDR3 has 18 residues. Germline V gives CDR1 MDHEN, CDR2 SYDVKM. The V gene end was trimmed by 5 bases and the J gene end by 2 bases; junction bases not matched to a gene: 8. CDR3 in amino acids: CASSATSGRGGPYNEQFF. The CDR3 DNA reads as TGTGCCAGCAGTGCGACTAGCGGGAGGGGGGGGCCCTACAATGAGCAGTTCTTC.

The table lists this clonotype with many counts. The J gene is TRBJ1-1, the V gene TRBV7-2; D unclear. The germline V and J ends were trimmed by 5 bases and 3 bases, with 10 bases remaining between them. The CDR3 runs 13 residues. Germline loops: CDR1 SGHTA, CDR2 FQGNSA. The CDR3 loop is CASSHNGYTEAFF. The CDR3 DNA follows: TGTGCCAGCAGCCACAACGGATACACTGAAGCTTTCTTT.

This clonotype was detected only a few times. The CDR3 coding sequence is TGTGCCAGCAGCCCGGCTCGGAGGGAAGGGTTCTTC. The encoded protein is CASSPARREGFF. The chain joins TRBV5-6 to TRBJ2-1, with a possible D match to TRBD2 (6 bases). The CDR3 consists of 12 residues. Germline V gene data show CDR1 as SGHDT and CDR2 as YYEEEE. V gave up 4 bases and J gave up 15 bases, with 17 bases separating them.

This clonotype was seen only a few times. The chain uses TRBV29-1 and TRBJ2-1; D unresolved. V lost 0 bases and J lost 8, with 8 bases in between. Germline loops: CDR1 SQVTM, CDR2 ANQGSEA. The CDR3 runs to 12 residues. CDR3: CSVEDLWDEQFF. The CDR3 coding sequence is TGCAGCGTTGAAGATCTGTGGGATGAGCAGTTCTTC.